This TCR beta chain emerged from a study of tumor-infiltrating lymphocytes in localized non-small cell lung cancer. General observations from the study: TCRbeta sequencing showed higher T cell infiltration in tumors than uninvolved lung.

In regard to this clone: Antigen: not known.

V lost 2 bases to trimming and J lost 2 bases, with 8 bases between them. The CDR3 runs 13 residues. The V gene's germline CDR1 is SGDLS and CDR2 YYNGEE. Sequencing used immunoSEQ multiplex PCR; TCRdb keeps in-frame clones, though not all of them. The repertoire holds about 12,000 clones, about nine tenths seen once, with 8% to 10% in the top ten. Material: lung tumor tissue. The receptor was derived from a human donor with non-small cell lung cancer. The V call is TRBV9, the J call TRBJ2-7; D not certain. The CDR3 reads CASSVTETYEQYF. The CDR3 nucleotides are TGTGCCAGCAGCGTCACAGAGACCTACGAGCAGTACTTC.